These T cell receptor beta chains were read from a single sample in a study of shared clonotypes between healthy human individuals. The table came from immunoSEQ multiplex PCR; TCRdb's copy has only in-frame clones and leaves some out. Here the sample spans a few million clones, approximately 93% being singletons. Input material: naive CD4+ T cells from PBMCs. These receptors originate from a man younger than 30 in good health. Some clones in this sample may be carry-over from other donors' samples. CDR3s include the opening cysteine and the closing phenylalanine or tryptophan. The D gene is left open where the match is weak. Size is stated for part of the rows, as once, few or many counts, or as a class when the clone is expanded.

abundance	v_gene	d_gene	j_gene	CDR3nt	CDR3aa
NA	TRBV14	NA	TRBJ2-5	TGTGCCAGCAGCGTTACGTGGGGAGAGACCCAGTACTTC	CASSVTWGETQYF
NA	TRBV28	NA	TRBJ1-1	TGTGCCAGCAGTTTGGGGGGAGCAGTTAGGGTAGCTTTCTTT	CASSLGGAVRVAFF
NA	TRBV7-9	NA	TRBJ2-5	TGTGCCAGCAGCTTGCCCCCGGGAGAGACCCAGTACTTC	CASSLPPGETQYF
NA	TRBV28	NA	TRBJ2-2	TGTGCCAGCAGTTTGGTCGGCAGGCACACCGGGGAGCTGTTTTTT	CASSLVGRHTGELFF
NA	TRBV7-3	NA	TRBJ2-4	TGTGCCAGCAGCCCAGGGACGCGGGGTAACATTCAGTACTTC	CASSPGTRGNIQYF
NA	TRBV28	NA	TRBJ2-2	TGTGCCAGCAGTTTTGGAGGGGCGAACACCGGGGAGCTGTTTTTT	CASSFGGANTGELFF
NA	TRBV20-1	NA	TRBJ2-3	TGCAGTGCTACGGGCACAGATACGCAGTATTTT	CSATGTDTQYF
NA	TRBV28	TRBD2	TRBJ2-1	TGTGCCAGCAGGAGCGGGGGTTACAATGAGCAGTTCTTC	CASRSGGYNEQFF
NA	TRBV5-1	NA	TRBJ2-5	TGCGCCAGCAGTAGTCCGGAGACCCAGTACTTC	CASSSPETQYF
NA	TRBV28	TRBD1	TRBJ1-1	TGTGCCAGTTGGACACCGGGACAGGGGAGCACTGAAGCTTTCTTT	CASWTPGQGSTEAFF
NA	TRBV29-1	NA	TRBJ2-7	TGCAGCGCTTCCTTGACCCAGGGATCCTCCTACGAGCAGTACTTC	CSASLTQGSSYEQYF
NA	TRBV12-5	TRBD2	TRBJ2-5	TGTGCTAGTGGTTTTCATAATAGCGGGAGCCCTAAAGAGACCCAGTACTTC	CASGFHNSGSPKETQYF
NA	TRBV28	TRBD1	TRBJ1-5	TGTGCCAGCAGTACGCCGGGACAGGGTTTTCATCAGCCCCAGCATTTT	CASSTPGQGFHQPQHF
NA	TRBV7-2	NA	TRBJ2-5	TGTGCCAGCAGCTTAGGTGCGGGACAAGAGACCCAGTACTTC	CASSLGAGQETQYF
NA	TRBV5-1	NA	TRBJ1-1	TGCGCCAGCAGCTTGGCAGGGAGGGGGATGAACACTGAAGCTTTCTTT	CASSLAGRGMNTEAFF
NA	TRBV7-2	TRBD1	TRBJ2-7	TGTGCCAGCAGCCAGGGTGGACAGGGGGTTTACTACGAGCAGTACTTC	CASSQGGQGVYYEQYF
NA	TRBV19	TRBD2	TRBJ2-1	TGTGCCAGTAGTCCGCAACTAGCGTCGAGCTCCTACAATGAGCAGTTCTTC	CASSPQLASSSYNEQFF
NA	TRBV4-2	TRBD2	TRBJ2-1	TGTGCCAGCAGCCAAGAGGCTAGCGGGAGCTACAATGAGCAGTTCTTC	CASSQEASGSYNEQFF
once	TRBV28	TRBD1	TRBJ1-2	TGTGCCAGCAGACCCGGACAGGGGGCGGTTGGCTACACCTTC	CASRPGQGAVGYTF
NA	TRBV7-7	NA	TRBJ2-1	TGTGCCAGCAGCCAGCGGAGGGACAATGAGCAGTTCTTC	CASSQRRDNEQFF
NA	TRBV19	NA	TRBJ2-1	TGTGCCAGTAGTATGACCAAGACCCCGCCCACGCAGTTCTTC	CASSMTKTPPTQFF
NA	TRBV9	NA	TRBJ2-3	TGTGCCAGCAGCGTAGGGAGGGGGACAGATACGCAGTATTTT	CASSVGRGTDTQYF
NA	TRBV7-6	NA	TRBJ1-5	TGTGCCAGCAGCTTACGACACCCCAATCAGCCCCAGCATTTT	CASSLRHPNQPQHF
NA	TRBV27	TRBD1	TRBJ1-2	TGTGCCAGCAGTTATGTACCGGGACAGGGGAACTATGGCTACACCTTC	CASSYVPGQGNYGYTF
NA	TRBV9	NA	TRBJ1-3	TGTGCCAGCAGCGCCTCTGGAAACACCATATATTTT	CASSASGNTIYF
NA	TRBV7-6	TRBD2	TRBJ2-7	TGTGCCAGCAGCCCGTCGGGGGGACTAGCGGGTCAGAACGAGCAGTACTTC	CASSPSGGLAGQNEQYF
NA	TRBV27	NA	TRBJ1-5	TGTGCCAGCAGTTTATCATCAGCAGTTAGCAATCAGCCCCAGCATTTT	CASSLSSAVSNQPQHF
NA	TRBV6-1	NA	TRBJ2-4	TGTGCCAGCAGCCTAAAAAACATTCAGTACTTC	CASSLKNIQYF
NA	TRBV5-1	NA	TRBJ1-1	TGCGCCAGCAGCTTGCTGGTCGGATTCGAAGCTTTCTTT	CASSLLVGFEAFF
NA	TRBV5-1	TRBD1	TRBJ1-4	TGCGCCAGCAGCTCGGGACAGCCGAATGAAAAACTGTTTTTT	CASSSGQPNEKLFF
NA	TRBV11-2	NA	TRBJ2-3	TGTGCCAGCAGCTTAGGGCAGTCTACAGATACGCAGTATTTT	CASSLGQSTDTQYF
NA	TRBV20-1	NA	TRBJ1-2	TGCAGTGCTAGAGAGGCGGCGAACACCTTC	CSAREAANTF
NA	TRBV27	TRBD2	TRBJ2-2	TGTGCCAGCAGTTTGCGCGTAGCGGGAATATCGTACACCGGGGAGCTGTTTTTT	CASSLRVAGISYTGELFF
NA	TRBV27	NA	TRBJ1-6	TGTGCCAGCAGTGACGGTTTATATTCACCCCTCCACTTT	CASSDGLYSPLHF
once	TRBV9	TRBD1	TRBJ2-7	TGTGCCAGCAGCACCGGACAGGGCCCCTACGAGCAGTACTTC	CASSTGQGPYEQYF
NA	TRBV19	NA	TRBJ1-4	TGTGCCAGTAGTAGGGTGACAGCTAATGAAAAACTGTTTTTT	CASSRVTANEKLFF